This T cell receptor beta chain was sequenced in a study of long-term antiretroviral therapy in people with HIV. immunoSEQ v3.0 was run at survey level. Assay: immunoSEQ multiplex PCR; the TCRdb copy retains only in-frame clones and omits some. Of 20,000 to 30,000 clones in the sample, 80% to 90% were seen once. Per germline, CDR1 SEHNR and CDR2 FQNEAQ (reference sequence). The CDR3 is 16 residues long. V lost 5 bases, J lost 8 bases, and 13 bases stayed unmatched. The clonotype was recovered from a young man with HIV. Sequenced here: unsorted PBMCs, sampled 3 years after starting antiretroviral therapy. The V and J genes are TRBV7-9 and TRBJ2-5; TRBD2 matches at 11 bases. The CDR3 spells CASSAPTSGGPNTQYF. The DNA of the CDR3 is TGTGCCAGCAGCGCCCCTACTAGCGGGGGCCCTAATACCCAGTACTTC.